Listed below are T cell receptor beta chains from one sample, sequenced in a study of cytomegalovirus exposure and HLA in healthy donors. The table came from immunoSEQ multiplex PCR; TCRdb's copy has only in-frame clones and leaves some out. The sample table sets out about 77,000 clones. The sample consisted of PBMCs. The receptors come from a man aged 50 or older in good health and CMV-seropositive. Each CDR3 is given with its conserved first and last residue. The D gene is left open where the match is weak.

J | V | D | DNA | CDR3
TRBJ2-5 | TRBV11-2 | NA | TGTGCCAGCAGCTGGGGGGTTCGGGAGACCCAGTACTTC | CASSWGVRETQYF
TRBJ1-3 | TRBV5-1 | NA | TGCGCCAGCAGCTTGGTAGTTGGAGTCTCTGGAAACACCATATATTTT | CASSLVVGVSGNTIYF
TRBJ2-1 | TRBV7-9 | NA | TGTGCCAGCAGCTTTCCCGATGAGCAGTTCTTC | CASSFPDEQFF
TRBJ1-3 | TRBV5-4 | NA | TGTGCCAGCAGCTTTGCCGGGGGTTCCTCTGGAAACACCATATATTTT | CASSFAGGSSGNTIYF
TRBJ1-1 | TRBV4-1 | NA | TGCGCCAGCAGCCACCCGACAGGCGCTAACACTGAAGCTTTCTTT | CASSHPTGANTEAFF
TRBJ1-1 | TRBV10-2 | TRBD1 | TGCGCCAGCAGTTTCTGGACAGGGACGAAAACTGAAGCTTTCTTT | CASSFWTGTKTEAFF
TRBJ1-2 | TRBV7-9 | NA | TGTGCCAGCAGCTTCGAGGGAGACTATGGCTACACCTTC | CASSFEGDYGYTF
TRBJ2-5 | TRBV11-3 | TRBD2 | TGTGCCAGCAGCTCTGCGGGGGGGGCTGAGGAGACCCAGTACTTC | CASSSAGGAEETQYF
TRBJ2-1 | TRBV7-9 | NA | TGTGCCAGCAGCTCTGGGCACTCGGATCTAAATGAGCAGTTCTTC | CASSSGHSDLNEQFF
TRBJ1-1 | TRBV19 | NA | TGTGCCACTCGGGGGGGGGAGAACCCTGAAGCTTTCTTT | CATRGGENPEAFF
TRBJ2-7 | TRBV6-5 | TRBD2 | TGTGCCAGCAGTTACCAAGCGGGGAGCAAAAACGAGCAGTACTTC | CASSYQAGSKNEQYF
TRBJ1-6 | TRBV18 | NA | TGTGCCAGCTCACCAGCAGAAAGTAATTCACCCCTCCACTTT | CASSPAESNSPLHF
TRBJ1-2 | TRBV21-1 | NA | TGTGCCAGCAGCAAATACCGGGACAGGGATAACTATGGCTACACCTTC | CASSKYRDRDNYGYTF
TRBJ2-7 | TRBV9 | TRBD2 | TGTGCCAGCAGCGATGAGAGCGGGGGAAGCTCCTACGAGCAGTACTTC | CASSDESGGSSYEQYF
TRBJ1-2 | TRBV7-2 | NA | TGTGCCAGCAGCTTAGAGCGGTTGGGGTTCTATGGCTACACCTTC | CASSLERLGFYGYTF
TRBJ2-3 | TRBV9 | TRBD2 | TGTGCCAGCAGCGTAGGGACTAGCGGGGGGGTGAGCACAGATACGCAGTATTTT | CASSVGTSGGVSTDTQYF
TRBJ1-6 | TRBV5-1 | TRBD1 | TGCGCCAGCAGCCTCCAAGGGGGCGAAAATTCACCCCTCCACTTT | CASSLQGGENSPLHF
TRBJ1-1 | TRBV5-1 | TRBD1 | TGCGCCAGCAGCTTGGAAGCAGGGGGAACTGAAGCTTTCTTT | CASSLEAGGTEAFF
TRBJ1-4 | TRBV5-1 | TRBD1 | TGCGCCAGCAGCCCAGGACAGGGGGCGGCTAATGAAAAACTGTTTTTT | CASSPGQGAANEKLFF
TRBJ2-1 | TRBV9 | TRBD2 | TGTGCCAGCAGCGCCCGGACTAGCGGGGGGACCTACAATGAGCAGTTCTTC | CASSARTSGGTYNEQFF
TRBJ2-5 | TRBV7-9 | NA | TGTGCCAGCAGCTTAATGGCGCCTCAGGGAGAGACCCAGTACTTC | CASSLMAPQGETQYF
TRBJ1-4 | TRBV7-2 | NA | TGTGCCAGCAGCGCCACAGTGAATGAAAAACTGTTTTTT | CASSATVNEKLFF